This T cell receptor beta chain emerged from a study of T cells after yellow fever vaccination. The germline V gene encodes CDR1 ENHRY and CDR2 SYGVKD. After removal of 6 bases from V and 8 bases from J, the junction contained 7 bases not matched to a gene. The CDR3 runs to 15 residues. 5'RACE template switching added a universal primer site and UMIs to TCR cDNA. TCRdb reprocessed the 5' RACE reads via MiXCR and lists one record per CDR3 protein. The data contain 500,000 to 650,000 distinct CDR3 sequences, 9% to 15% of them singletons. The sequences come from PBMCs, collected on the day of the yellow fever booster vaccination. The clonotype originates from a man aged 25 to 40 who received the YFV17D yellow fever vaccine. The rearrangement joins TRBV10-3 to TRBJ1-4, with 12 bases that match TRBD1. The CDR3 protein is CAISDPGTGGEKLFF. CDR3 coding DNA: TGTGCCATCAGCGACCCCGGGACAGGGGGCGAAAAACTGTTTTTT.